The text below deals with one T cell receptor (beta chain). The antigen is not known. These data belong to a study of T cell responses to AZD1222 COVID-19 vaccine. This CDR3 has 19 residues. The V gene's germline CDR1 is LGHDT and CDR2 YNNKEL (reference sequence). V lost 4 bases and J lost 6; bases outside the gene matches: 18. Profiling relied on immunoSEQ multiplex PCR, and the TCRdb table lists in-frame clones only, not all of them. Of about 120,000 clones listed, around 92% were seen once; the top ten hold more than 13%. Broader study findings: Spike regions recognized by vaccine-associated CD4 TCRs spanned the protein, led by 160-218 and 743-854. White British ancestry dominated among donors, who included more females, and clonal diversity was possibly underestimated. Unmutated variant regions are reportedly the target of nearly half of TCRs that are spike-specific. Seropositivity was recorded at baseline in only a handful of AZD1222 recipients.

The sequences come from peripheral blood, collected on day 0 of AZD1222 vaccination. This receptor was identified in an adult in good health. The J gene is TRBJ2-7, the V gene TRBV3-1 (or the pseudogene TRBV3-2); 13 positions match TRBD2. Here the CDR3 reads CASSPRALTSGGAVGEQYF. The CDR3 nucleotides read TGTGCCAGCAGCCCTAGAGCACTCACTAGCGGGGGGGCCGTCGGCGAGCAGTACTTC.